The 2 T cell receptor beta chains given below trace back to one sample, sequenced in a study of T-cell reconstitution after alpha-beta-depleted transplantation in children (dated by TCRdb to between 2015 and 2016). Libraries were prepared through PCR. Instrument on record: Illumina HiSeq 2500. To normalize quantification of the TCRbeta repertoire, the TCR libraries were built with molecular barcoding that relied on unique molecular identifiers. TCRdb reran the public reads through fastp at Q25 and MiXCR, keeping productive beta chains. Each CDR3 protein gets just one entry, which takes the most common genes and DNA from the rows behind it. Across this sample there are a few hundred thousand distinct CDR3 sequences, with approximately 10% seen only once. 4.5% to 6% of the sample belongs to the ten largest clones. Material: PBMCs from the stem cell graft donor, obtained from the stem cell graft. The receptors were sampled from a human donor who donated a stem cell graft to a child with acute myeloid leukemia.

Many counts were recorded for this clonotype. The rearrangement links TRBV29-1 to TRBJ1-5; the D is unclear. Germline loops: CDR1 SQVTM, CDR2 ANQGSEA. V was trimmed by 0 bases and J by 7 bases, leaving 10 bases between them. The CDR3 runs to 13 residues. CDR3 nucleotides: TGCAGCGTTGAAGAAGATTTTGGGCAGCCCCAGCATTTT. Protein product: CSVEEDFGQPQHF. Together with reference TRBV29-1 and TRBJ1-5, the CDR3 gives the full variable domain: SAVISQKPSRDICQRGTSLTIQCQVDSQVTMMFWYRQQPGQSLTLIATANQGSEATYESGFVIDKFPISRPNLTFSTLTVSNMSPEDSSIYLCSVEEDFGQPQHFGDGTRLSIL.

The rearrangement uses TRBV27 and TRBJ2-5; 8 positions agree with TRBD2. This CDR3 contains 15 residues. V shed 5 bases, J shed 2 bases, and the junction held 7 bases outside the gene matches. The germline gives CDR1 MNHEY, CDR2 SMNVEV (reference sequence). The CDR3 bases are TGTGCCAGCAGTCCAGCGGGAGTAGTGCAAGAGACCCAGTACTTC. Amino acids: CASSPAGVVQETQYF.